This note documents a single T cell receptor beta chain sequence. V lost 5 bases and J lost 2, with 10 bases in between. The CDR3 sequence is 14 residues long. CDR1 is MNHEY and CDR2 is SVGAGI in the germline V gene. This specimen comes from a study of blood T cell repertoires in COVID-19. Participants' reported clinical history set cohort assignment. Some clones are missing from TCRdb's copy, which holds only in-frame ones; the method was immunoSEQ multiplex PCR. The sample has roughly 250,000 clones; roughly 91% are singletons. The sample consisted of PBMCs or T cells enriched from blood (not recorded which). The receptor was derived from a middle-aged man who had recovered from COVID-19. The genes are TRBV6-5 and TRBJ1-3; D is unresolved. The CDR3 DNA follows: TGTGCCAGCAGTACCCTCGGGGCTGGAAACACCATATATTTT. It specifies CASSTLGAGNTIYF.